This T cell receptor (beta chain) is from a study of type 1 regulatory T cells. Study context: An in vitro protocol generated T-allo10, a Tr1-enriched, alloantigen-specific CD4 T cell product.

This clonotype was seen a few times. TCRdb reanalysed the reads using MiXCR and keeps one entry per CDR3 protein. The table includes some 100,000 distinct CDR3 sequences, 25% to 40% detected once. J gave up 0 bases and V 4 bases, and 8 bases lay outside the gene matches. Germline-derived CDR1 and CDR2 are SGHNT and YYREEE (reference sequence). The CDR3 loop spans 18 amino acids. J is TRBJ2-6 and V is TRBV5-4, with 9 nucleotides matching TRBD1. This TCR derives from a human donor in good health. Material for sequencing was CD4+ T cells, either the whole sample or a sorted fraction (not recorded which). The CDR3 coding sequence is TGTGCCAGCAGCAGAGGGACAGGGAAATACTCTGGGGCCAACGTCCTGACTTTC. As protein: CASSRGTGKYSGANVLTF.